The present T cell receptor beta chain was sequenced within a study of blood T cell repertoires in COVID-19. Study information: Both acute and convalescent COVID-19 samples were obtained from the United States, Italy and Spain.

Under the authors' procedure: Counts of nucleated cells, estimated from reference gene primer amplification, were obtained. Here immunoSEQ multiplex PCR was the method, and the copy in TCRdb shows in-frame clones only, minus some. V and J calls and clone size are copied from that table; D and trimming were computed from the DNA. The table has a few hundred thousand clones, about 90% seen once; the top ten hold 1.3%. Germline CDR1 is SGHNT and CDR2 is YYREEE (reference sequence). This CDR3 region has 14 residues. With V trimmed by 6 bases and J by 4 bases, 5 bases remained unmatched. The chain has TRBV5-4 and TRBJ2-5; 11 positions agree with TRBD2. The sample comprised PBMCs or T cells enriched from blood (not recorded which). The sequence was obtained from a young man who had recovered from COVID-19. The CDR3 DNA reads TGTGCCAGCACCGACGGGACTAGCGGAGAGACCCAGTACTTC. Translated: CASTDGTSGETQYF. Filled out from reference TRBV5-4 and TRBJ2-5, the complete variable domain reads ETGVTQSPTHLIKTRGQQVTLRCSSQSGHNTVSWYQQALGQGPQFIFQYYREEENGRGNFPPRFSGLQFPNYSSELNVNALELDDSALYLCASTDGTSGETQYFGPGTRLLVL.